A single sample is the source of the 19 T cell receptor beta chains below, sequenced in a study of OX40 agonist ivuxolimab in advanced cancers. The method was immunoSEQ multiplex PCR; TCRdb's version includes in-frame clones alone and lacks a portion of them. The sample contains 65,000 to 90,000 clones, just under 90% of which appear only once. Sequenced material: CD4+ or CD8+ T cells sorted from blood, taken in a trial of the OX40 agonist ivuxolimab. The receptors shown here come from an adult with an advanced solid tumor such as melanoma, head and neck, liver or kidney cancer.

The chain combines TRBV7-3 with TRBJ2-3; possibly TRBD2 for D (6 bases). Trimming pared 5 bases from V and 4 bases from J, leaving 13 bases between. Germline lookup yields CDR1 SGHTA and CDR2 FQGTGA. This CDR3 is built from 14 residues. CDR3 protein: CASSRGPSADTQYF. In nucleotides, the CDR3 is TGTGCCAGCAGCCGAGGGCCTAGCGCAGATACGCAGTATTTT.

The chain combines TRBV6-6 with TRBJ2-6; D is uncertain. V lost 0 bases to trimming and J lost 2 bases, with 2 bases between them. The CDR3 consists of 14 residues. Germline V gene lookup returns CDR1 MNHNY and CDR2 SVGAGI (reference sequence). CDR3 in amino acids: CASSYSTGANVLTF. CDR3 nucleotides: TGTGCCAGCAGTTACTCGACTGGGGCCAACGTCCTGACTTTC.

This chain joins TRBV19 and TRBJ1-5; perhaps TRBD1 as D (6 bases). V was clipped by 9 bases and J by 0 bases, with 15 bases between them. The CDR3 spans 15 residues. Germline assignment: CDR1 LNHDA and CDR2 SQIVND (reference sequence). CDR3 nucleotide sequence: TGTGCCAGCTTAGCCGGACAGTATAGCAATCAGCCCCAGCATTTT. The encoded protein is CASLAGQYSNQPQHF.

The CDR3 sequence: CALGGRSEQYF. The CDR3 nucleotides read TGTGCTCTCGGGGGTCGGTCCGAGCAGTACTTC. The chain combines TRBV30 with TRBJ2-7, with D possibly TRBD2 on 6 matching bases. CDR1 and CDR2 from the germline V gene are GTSNPN and SVGIG (reference sequence). The CDR3 covers 11 residues. Filled out from reference TRBV30 and TRBJ2-7, the complete variable domain reads SQTIHQWPATLVQPVGSPLSLECTVEGTSNPNLYWYRQAAGRGLQLLFYSVGIGQISSEVPQNLSASRPQDRQFILSSKKLLLSDSGFYLCALGGRSEQYFGPGTRLTVT.

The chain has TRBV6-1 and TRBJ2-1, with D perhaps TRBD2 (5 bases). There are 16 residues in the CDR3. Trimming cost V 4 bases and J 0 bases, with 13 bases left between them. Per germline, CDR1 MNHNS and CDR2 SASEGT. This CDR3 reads CASSVWTESSYNEQFF. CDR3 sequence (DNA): TGTGCCAGCAGTGTCTGGACTGAAAGCTCCTACAATGAGCAGTTCTTC.

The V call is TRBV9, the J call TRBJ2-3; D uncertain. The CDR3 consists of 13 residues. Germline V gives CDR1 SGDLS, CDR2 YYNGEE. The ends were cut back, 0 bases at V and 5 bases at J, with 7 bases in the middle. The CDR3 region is CASSVAAQDTQYF. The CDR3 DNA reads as TGTGCCAGCAGCGTAGCTGCCCAAGATACGCAGTATTTT.

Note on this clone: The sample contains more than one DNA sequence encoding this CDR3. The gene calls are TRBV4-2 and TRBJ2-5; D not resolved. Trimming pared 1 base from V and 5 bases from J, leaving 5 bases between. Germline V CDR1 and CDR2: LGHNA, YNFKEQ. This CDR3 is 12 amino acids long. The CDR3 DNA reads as TGTGCCAGCAGCCAAGGCGAGGAGACCCAGTACTTC. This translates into CASSQGEETQYF.

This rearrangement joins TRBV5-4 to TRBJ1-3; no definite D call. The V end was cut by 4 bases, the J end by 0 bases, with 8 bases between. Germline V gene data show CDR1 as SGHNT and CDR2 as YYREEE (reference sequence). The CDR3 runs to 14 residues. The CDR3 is CASSNISSGNTIYF. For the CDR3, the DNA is TGTGCCAGCAGCAACATCAGCTCTGGAAACACCATATATTTT.

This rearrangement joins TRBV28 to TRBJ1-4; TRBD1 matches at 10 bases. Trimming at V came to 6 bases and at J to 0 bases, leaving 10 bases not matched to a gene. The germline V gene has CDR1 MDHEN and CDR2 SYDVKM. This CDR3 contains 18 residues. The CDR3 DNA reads TGTGCCAGCAGCTCGCTGGGACAGGGGCGCCCAACTAATGAAAAACTGTTTTTT. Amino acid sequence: CASSSLGQGRPTNEKLFF. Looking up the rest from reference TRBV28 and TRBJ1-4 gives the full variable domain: DVKVTQSSRYLVKRTGEKVFLECVQDMDHENMFWYRQDPGLGLRLIYFSYDVKMKEKGDIPEGYSVSREKKERFSLILESASTNQTSMYLCASSSLGQGRPTNEKLFFGSGTQLSVL.

The DNA of the CDR3 is TGTGCCAGCAGCTTAGCCAGGGGGGGCTCCTACGAGCAGTACTTC. This encodes CASSLARGGSYEQYF. The J gene is TRBJ2-7, the V gene TRBV11-1, with D possibly called TRBD1 or TRBD2 (7 bases each). The V end lost 0 bases, the J end lost 0 bases, and 9 bases lay between the germline ends. This CDR3 region has 15 residues. Germline CDR1 is SGHAT and CDR2 is FQDESV (reference sequence).

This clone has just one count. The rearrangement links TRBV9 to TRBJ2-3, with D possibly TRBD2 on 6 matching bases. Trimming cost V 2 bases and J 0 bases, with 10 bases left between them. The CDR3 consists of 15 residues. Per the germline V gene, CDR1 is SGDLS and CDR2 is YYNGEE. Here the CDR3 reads CASSVISGSTDTQYF. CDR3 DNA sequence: TGTGCCAGCAGCGTGATTAGCGGAAGCACAGATACGCAGTATTTT.

Here the CDR3 reads CAWSAAIGGYTF. The CDR3 nucleotides read TGTGCCTGGAGTGCGGCAATCGGGGGCTACACCTTC. This chain joins TRBV30 and TRBJ1-2; D gene ambiguous. Germline CDR1 is GTSNPN and CDR2 is SVGIG (reference sequence). Trimming cost V 1 base and J 8 bases, with 11 bases left between them. The CDR3 totals 12 residues.

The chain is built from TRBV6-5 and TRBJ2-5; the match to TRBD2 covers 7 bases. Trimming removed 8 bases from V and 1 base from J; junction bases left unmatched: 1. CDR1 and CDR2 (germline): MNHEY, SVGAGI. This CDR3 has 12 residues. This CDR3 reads CASRTSQETQYF. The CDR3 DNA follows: TGTGCCAGCCGGACTAGCCAAGAGACCCAGTACTTC.

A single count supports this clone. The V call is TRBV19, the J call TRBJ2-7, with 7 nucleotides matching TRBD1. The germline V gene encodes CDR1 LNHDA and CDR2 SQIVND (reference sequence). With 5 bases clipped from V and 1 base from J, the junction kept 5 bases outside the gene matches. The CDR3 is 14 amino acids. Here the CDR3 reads CASSPPGQSYEQYF. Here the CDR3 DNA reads TGTGCCAGTAGTCCCCCGGGACAGTCCTACGAGCAGTACTTC. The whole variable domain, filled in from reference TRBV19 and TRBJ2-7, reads DGGITQSPKYLFRKEGQNVTLSCEQNLNHDAMYWYRQDPGQGLRLIYYSQIVNDFQKGDIAEGYSVSREKKESFPLTVTSAQKNPTAFYLCASSPPGQSYEQYFGPGTRLTVT.

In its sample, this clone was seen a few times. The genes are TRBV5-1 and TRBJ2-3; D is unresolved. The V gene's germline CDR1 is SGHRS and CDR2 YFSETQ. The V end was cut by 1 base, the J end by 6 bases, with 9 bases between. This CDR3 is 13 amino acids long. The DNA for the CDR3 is TGCGCCAGCAGCTTGTCGGCCCCGGATACGCAGTATTTT. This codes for CASSLSAPDTQYF.

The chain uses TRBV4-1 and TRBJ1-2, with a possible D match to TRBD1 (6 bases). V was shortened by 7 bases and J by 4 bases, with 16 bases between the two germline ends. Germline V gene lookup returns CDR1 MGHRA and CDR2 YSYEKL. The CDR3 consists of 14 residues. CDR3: CASTPPGQSYGYTF. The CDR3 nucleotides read TGCGCCAGCACCCCCCCCGGACAGAGCTATGGCTACACCTTC.

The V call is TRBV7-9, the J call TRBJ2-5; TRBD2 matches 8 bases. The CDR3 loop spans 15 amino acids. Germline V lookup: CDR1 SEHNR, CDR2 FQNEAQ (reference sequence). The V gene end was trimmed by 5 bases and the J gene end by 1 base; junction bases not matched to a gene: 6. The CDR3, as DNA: TGTGCCAGCAGCCCCTATAGCGGGGCCCAAGAGACCCAGTACTTC. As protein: CASSPYSGAQETQYF.

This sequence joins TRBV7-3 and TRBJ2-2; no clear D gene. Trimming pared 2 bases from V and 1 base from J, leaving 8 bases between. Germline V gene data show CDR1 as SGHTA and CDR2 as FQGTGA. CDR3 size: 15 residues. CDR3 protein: CASSLSAGNTGELFF. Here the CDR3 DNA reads TGTGCCAGCAGCTTATCGGCAGGGAACACCGGGGAGCTGTTTTTT.

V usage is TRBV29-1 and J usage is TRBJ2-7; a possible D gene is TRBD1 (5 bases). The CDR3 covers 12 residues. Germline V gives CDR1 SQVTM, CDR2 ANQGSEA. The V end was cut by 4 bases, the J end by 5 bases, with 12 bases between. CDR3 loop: CSVARAPHEQYF. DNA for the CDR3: TGCAGCGTTGCCAGGGCGCCCCACGAGCAGTACTTC.